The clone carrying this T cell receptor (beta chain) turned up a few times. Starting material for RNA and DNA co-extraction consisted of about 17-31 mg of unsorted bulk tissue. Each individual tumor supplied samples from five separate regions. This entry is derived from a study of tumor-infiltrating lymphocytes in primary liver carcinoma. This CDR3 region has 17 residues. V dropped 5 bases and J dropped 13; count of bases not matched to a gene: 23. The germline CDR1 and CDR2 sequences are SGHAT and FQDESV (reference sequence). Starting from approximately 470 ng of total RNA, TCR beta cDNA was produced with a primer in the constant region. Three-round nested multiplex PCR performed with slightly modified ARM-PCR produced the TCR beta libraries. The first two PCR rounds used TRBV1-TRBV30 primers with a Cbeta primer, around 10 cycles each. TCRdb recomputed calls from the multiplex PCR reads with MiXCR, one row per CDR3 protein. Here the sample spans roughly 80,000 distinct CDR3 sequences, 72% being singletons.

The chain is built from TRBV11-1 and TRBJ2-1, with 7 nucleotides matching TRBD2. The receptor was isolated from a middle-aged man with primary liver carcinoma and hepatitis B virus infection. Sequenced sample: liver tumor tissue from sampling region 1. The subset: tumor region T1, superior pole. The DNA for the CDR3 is TGTGCCAGCAGCCTGGGACTAACGGGAGAAGTTGACAGTGAACAGTTCTTC. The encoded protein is CASSLGLTGEVDSEQFF.